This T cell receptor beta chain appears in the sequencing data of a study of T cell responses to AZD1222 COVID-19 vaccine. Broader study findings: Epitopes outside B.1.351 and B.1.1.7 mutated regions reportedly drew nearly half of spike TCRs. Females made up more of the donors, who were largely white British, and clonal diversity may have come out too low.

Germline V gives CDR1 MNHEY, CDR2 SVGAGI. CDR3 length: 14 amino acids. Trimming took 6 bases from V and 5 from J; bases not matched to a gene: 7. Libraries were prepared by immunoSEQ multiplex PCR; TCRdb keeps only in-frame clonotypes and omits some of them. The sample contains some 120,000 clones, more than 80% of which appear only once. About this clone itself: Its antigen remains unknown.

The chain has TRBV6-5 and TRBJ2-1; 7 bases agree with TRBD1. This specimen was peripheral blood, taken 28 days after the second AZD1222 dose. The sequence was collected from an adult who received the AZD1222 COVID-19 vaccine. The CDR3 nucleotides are TGTGCCAGCAGAGCCGACAGGGACCACAATGAGCAGTTCTTC. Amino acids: CASRADRDHNEQFF.